This entry concerns a single T cell receptor (beta chain). The antigen remains undetermined. The sample comes from a study of cytomegalovirus exposure and HLA in healthy donors. Study-level information: Per a later analysis, the roughly 670 first-cohort and approximately 120 validation repertoires shared one platform.

Data came from immunoSEQ multiplex PCR; TCRdb stores just in-frame clones and leaves some out. This table has approximately 73,000 clones, 85% to 95% appearing once. The V segment lost 5 bases and the J segment 7 bases; nucleotides outside the gene matches: 8. Germline CDR1 and CDR2: SEHNR and FQNEAQ (reference sequence). The CDR3 extends over 15 amino acids. While the first cohort had hundreds of subjects, the donors belonged to the separate validation cohort of roughly 120 subjects. Points from the study as a whole: The classifier reportedly diagnosed cytomegalovirus status with high specificity and sensitivity. Cytomegalovirus association was listed for 164 TCR beta chains.

The receptor's source is a man younger than 35 in good health and CMV-seronegative. The sample taken for sequencing was PBMCs. The chain employs TRBV7-9 and TRBJ1-6, with 7 bases aligning to TRBD1. This CDR3 reads CASSIPGTANSPLHF. CDR3 coding DNA: TGTGCCAGCAGCATACCCGGGACAGCGAATTCACCCCTCCACTTT. The complete variable domain, with remaining parts taken from reference TRBV7-9 and TRBJ1-6, reads DTGVSQNPRHKITKRGQNVTFRCDPISEHNRLYWYRQTLGQGPEFLTYFQNEAQLEKSRLLSDRFSAERPKGSFSTLEIQRTEQGDSAMYLCASSIPGTANSPLHFGNGTRLTVT.